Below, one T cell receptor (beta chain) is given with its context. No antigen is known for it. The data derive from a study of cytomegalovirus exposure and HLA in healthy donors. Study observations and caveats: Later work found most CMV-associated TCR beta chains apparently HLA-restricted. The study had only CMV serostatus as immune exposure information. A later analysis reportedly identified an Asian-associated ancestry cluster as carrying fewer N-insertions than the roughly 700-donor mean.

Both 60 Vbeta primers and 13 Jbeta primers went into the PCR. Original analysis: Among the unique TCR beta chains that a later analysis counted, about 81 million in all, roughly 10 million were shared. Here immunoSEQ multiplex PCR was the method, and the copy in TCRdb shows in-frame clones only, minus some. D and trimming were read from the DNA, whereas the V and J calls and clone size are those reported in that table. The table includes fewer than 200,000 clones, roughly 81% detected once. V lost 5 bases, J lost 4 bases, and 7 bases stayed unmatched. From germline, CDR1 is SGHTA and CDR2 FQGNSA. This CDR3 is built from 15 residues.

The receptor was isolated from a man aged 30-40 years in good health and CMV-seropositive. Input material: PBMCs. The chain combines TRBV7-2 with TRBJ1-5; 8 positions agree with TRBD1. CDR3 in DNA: TGTGCCAGCAGCACACGGACAGGGTTAAATCAGCCCCAGCATTTT. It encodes CASSTRTGLNQPQHF.